This TCR beta chain was retrieved from a study of control samples from healthy donors and cancer patients. Generated by immunoSEQ multiplex PCR, the TCRdb table keeps only in-frame clones and is missing some. The sample lists fewer than 200,000 clones, 85% to 90% occurring once. The germline CDR1 and CDR2 sequences are MGHRA and YSYEKL. V was clipped by 1 base and J by 8 bases; unmatched bases: 6. The CDR3 has 15 residues. This sequence originates from a woman aged 25-40 years in good health. The chain links TRBV4-1 to TRBJ2-1; 9 bases are shared with TRBD1. Sequencing was done on a sample of blood. CDR3 loop: CASSQGDRDVDEQFF. The CDR3 DNA follows: TGCGCCAGCAGCCAAGGGGACAGGGATGTGGATGAGCAGTTCTTC.